This T cell receptor beta chain is drawn from a study of cytomegalovirus exposure and HLA in healthy donors. The CDR3 has 14 residues. Trimming took 4 bases from V and 2 from J, leaving 10 bases between them. Germline V lookup: CDR1 ENHRY, CDR2 SYGVKD. With 60 Vbeta and 13 Jbeta primers, the PCR was carried out. The assay was immunoSEQ multiplex PCR, and TCRdb's table has in-frame clones only and misses some. This sample's clone table lists approximately 190,000 clones. Study conclusions and caveats: The authors later linked a missense DCLRE1C variant to TCR beta V- and J-gene trimming.

On this clone: Its target is unknown.

The chain links TRBV10-3 to TRBJ2-3; possible D gene TRBD2, 5 bases. The receptor was derived from a man between 25 and 39 years old in good health and CMV-seronegative. The sequencing sample was made of PBMCs. The CDR3 sequence: CAISARAFTDTQYF. The CDR3 bases are TGTGCCATCAGTGCGAGGGCCTTCACAGATACGCAGTATTTT.